The subject of this entry is one T cell receptor (delta chain). This clone has more than one count but fewer than ten. It has no known antigen specificity. The record has no base qualities; no much larger clone is one base away. Taken from cysteine to phenylalanine, the CDR3 has 21 residues. Only the CDR3 region is kept as DNA, spanning 63 bases read in frame from base 1. Looking up the germline V gene yields CDR1 TSWWSYY and CDR2 QGS. For this chain, trimming is 2 bases at the V end and 6 bases at the J end, and the number of junction bases without a gene match is 21. The data belong to a study of human gamma delta and Vdelta1 T cells listed by TCRdb under 2018. About the full investigation: Delta One T cells, Vd1+ gamma-delta T cells, were investigated in the study as cytotoxic effectors against acute myeloid leukemia.

The library was generated by PCR. The data were produced on an Illumina MiSeq. The public reads were reprocessed by TCRdb using CATT, and rows of matching DNA were later combined. This sample has 5,500 to 7,500 delta-chain clones in its table, and 41% of those were observed once. The ten largest clonotypes hold roughly 10% of the sample. General findings and caveats noted by the study authors: Delta One T cells were reported to be polyclonal and to show broad cytotoxic targeting of acute myeloid leukemia.

The source of this sequence is a human donor in good health. The sequenced material came from Vdelta1 gamma-delta T cells from blood grown in culture (DOT cells). What the cell subset or site label conveys for this sample: Delta One T cells, in vitro expanded/differentiated Vd1+ gamma-delta T cells. The sequence links TRDV1 to TRDJ1; TRDD3 matches 13 bases in the middle. The bases read TGTGCTCTTGGGGAAAATCAGTCCTACAAACTGGGGGATACGGATACCTATAAACTCATCTTT. Translated, it reads CALGENQSYKLGDTDTYKLIF.